Each of the 11 T cell receptor beta chains below was sequenced from the same sample in a study of CD8+ T cells in alopecia areata. Investigators isolated RNA and reverse transcribed it into cDNA to act as the sequencing template. Method: immunoSEQ multiplex PCR; TCRdb's copy keeps in-frame clones and lacks some. Of 150,000 to 200,000 clones detected, about three fifths appear once; the ten largest clones hold roughly 16%. Treatment denoted: oral pan-JAK inhibitor, 5-10 mg twice daily. The material sequenced was CD4+ T cells sorted from blood, taken between weeks 55 and 65, from a patient treated with tofacitinib. The receptors come from a human donor with alopecia areata.

The V call is TRBV30, the J call TRBJ1-5, with D unclear. Germline V gives CDR1 GTSNPN, CDR2 SVGIG (reference sequence). The V gene lost 3 bases and the J gene lost 5 bases, with 17 bases spanning the gap. This CDR3 spans 15 amino acids. This CDR3 is CAWSFGGPSDQPQHF. CDR3 nucleotides: TGTGCCTGGAGCTTCGGCGGGCCGTCCGATCAGCCCCAGCATTTT.

The chain uses TRBV2 and TRBJ1-5, with TRBD1 as a possible D gene (6 bases). V lost 4 bases, J lost 10 bases, and 17 bases lay in between. The V gene's germline CDR1 is SNHLY and CDR2 FYNNEI. CDR3 length: 14 amino acids. CDR3 DNA: TGTGCCAGCAGTGCGGCAGGCGGGGGCGTACCCCAGCATTTT. Its protein is CASSAAGGGVPQHF.

This clone has just one count. The chain uses TRBV25-1 and TRBJ1-1; D remains unclear. CDR3 length equals 12 residues. Per germline, CDR1 MGHDK and CDR2 SYGVNS. With 1 base removed from V and 1 base from J, the gap between germline ends came to 1 base. CDR3 DNA sequence: TGTGCCAGCAGTGAATGGAACACTGAAGCTTTCTTT. Its translation is CASSEWNTEAFF. Complete variable domain (other parts from reference TRBV25-1 and TRBJ1-1): EADIYQTPRYLVIGTGKKITLECSQTMGHDKMYWYQQDPGMELHLIHYSYGVNSTEKGDLSSESTVSRIRTEHFPLTLESARPSHTSQYLCASSEWNTEAFFGQGTRLTVV.

This clone appeared a few times. The chain recombines TRBV9 with TRBJ1-2; D unclear. This CDR3 spans 12 amino acids. Trimming removed 6 bases from V and 2 bases from J, with 8 bases in between. Germline assignment: CDR1 SGDLS and CDR2 YYNGEE. CDR3 bases: TGTGCCAGCACCCGGGAGAACTATGGCTACACCTTC. This gives the protein CASTRENYGYTF.

This chain links TRBV18 with TRBJ2-6; a possible D gene is TRBD1 (6 bases). V was cut by 0 bases and J by 0 bases, with 12 bases left in between. This CDR3 comprises 18 residues. Looked up from germline, CDR1 is KGHSH and CDR2 is LQKENI. The DNA of the CDR3 is TGTGCCAGCTCACCACCGGGGGCCTTGATCTCTGGGGCCAACGTCCTGACTTTC. Amino acid sequence: CASSPPGALISGANVLTF.

The genes are TRBV12-5 and TRBJ1-1; the D is unclear. Germline V gives CDR1 LGHNT, CDR2 FRNRAP. V was clipped by 2 bases and J by 1 base, with 8 bases between them. CDR3 length: 14 residues. The CDR3 nucleotides read TGTGCTAGTGGTTTGTTGCAGGCGAACACTGAAGCTTTCTTT. This gives the protein CASGLLQANTEAFF.

CDR3 coding DNA: TGTGCCAGCAGTGAAGCGTCTCAGTGGAGCTCCGAGCAGTACTTC. It is translated as CASSEASQWSSEQYF. The chain joins TRBV2 to TRBJ2-7; unclear D gene. In germline, CDR1 is SNHLY, CDR2 FYNNEI. This CDR3 comprises 15 residues. The V gene lost 0 bases and the J gene lost 6 bases, with 15 bases spanning the gap.

The table lists this clone with a few counts. The CDR3 DNA is TGCAGCGTTGTAGCAGGGAGGGCAGATCCGTACTTC. Protein: CSVVAGRADPYF. V and J are TRBV29-1 and TRBJ2-7, with 7 nucleotides matching TRBD2. Germline V CDR1 and CDR2: SQVTM, ANQGSEA. V shed 4 bases and J 12 bases; nucleotides not matched to a gene: 12. The CDR3 runs 12 residues.

This clone has more than one count but fewer than ten. The V gene is TRBV6-5, the J gene TRBJ1-2; 10 bases match TRBD1. Germline V gene lookup returns CDR1 MNHEY and CDR2 SVGAGI. V gave up 6 bases and J gave up 7 bases; unmatched junction bases: 8. This CDR3 spans 14 amino acids. The chain's CDR3 is CASRGDRGRVGYTF. The CDR3, as DNA: TGTGCCAGCAGGGGGGACAGGGGTCGGGTTGGCTACACCTTC.

This clone was picked up one time. The chain is built from TRBV30 and TRBJ2-3; D is possibly TRBD2 (6 bases). Germline V CDR1 and CDR2: GTSNPN, SVGIG (reference sequence). Trimming stripped 3 bases from V and 0 bases from J, with 7 bases between. The CDR3 totals 13 residues. CDR3 loop: CAWRGLSTDTQYF. The CDR3 coding sequence is TGTGCCTGGAGGGGACTGAGCACAGATACGCAGTATTTT. Full variable domain (rest looked up from reference TRBV30 and TRBJ2-3): SQTIHQWPATLVQPVGSPLSLECTVEGTSNPNLYWYRQAAGRGLQLLFYSVGIGQISSEVPQNLSASRPQDRQFILSSKKLLLSDSGFYLCAWRGLSTDTQYFGPGTRLTVL.

Of note for this clone: Other DNA sequences in the sample encode the same CDR3. V usage is TRBV4-1 and J usage is TRBJ1-1, with a tentative D call TRBD1 (5 bases). V gave up 0 bases and J gave up 4 bases, with 9 bases separating them. The CDR3 is 14 amino acids. Germline lookup yields CDR1 MGHRA and CDR2 YSYEKL. DNA of the CDR3: TGCGCCAGCAGCCAAGACGGGGGGGGCACTGAAGCTTTCTTT. Its protein product is CASSQDGGGTEAFF.